This T cell receptor beta chain was obtained from a study of sequential checkpoint blockade in melanoma. Study-wide context: Maintenance nivolumab came after either treatment sequence.

This sample's treatment: randomized to nivolumab then ipilimumab (arm A) or the reverse (arm B). PBMC sorting kept live CD3+CD8+ cells without CD19 or CD56. CDR1 is MGHRA and CDR2 is YSYEKL in the germline V gene. The CDR3 runs 15 residues. Trimming left V 1 base short and J 8 bases short, with 14 bases between. Repertoires were generated with immunoSEQ multiplex PCR, while TCRdb's copy carries only in-frame clones and drops some. In the table there are about 15,000 clones, roughly three quarters of which are singletons. The chain carries TRBV4-1 and TRBJ1-4; D may be TRBD1 (6 bases). The sequence was obtained from a human donor with melanoma. The specimen was CD8+ T cells sorted from blood (inferred from file names), collected from a patient given nivolumab and ipilimumab in sequence. CDR3 in amino acids: CASSQARGEGEKLFF. DNA for the CDR3: TGCGCCAGCAGCCAAGCCAGGGGAGAAGGCGAAAAACTGTTTTTT.